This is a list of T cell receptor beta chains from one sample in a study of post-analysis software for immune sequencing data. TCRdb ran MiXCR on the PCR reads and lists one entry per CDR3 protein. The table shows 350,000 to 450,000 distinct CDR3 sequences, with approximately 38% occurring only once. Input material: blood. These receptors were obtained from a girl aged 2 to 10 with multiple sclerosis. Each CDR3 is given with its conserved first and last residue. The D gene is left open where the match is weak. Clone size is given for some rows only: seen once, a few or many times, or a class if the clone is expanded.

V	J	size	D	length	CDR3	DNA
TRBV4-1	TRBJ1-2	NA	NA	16	CASSQDRGRPNYGYTF	TGCGCCAGCAGCCAAGATCGAGGCAGGCCAAACTATGGCTACACCTTC
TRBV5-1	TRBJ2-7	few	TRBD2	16	CASSEGLAGEAYEQYF	TGCGCCAGCAGCGAGGGACTAGCGGGGGAGGCCTACGAGCAGTACTTC
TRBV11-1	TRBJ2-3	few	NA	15	CASSLFLDPASTQYF	TGTGCCAGCAGCTTATTTCTAGATCCCGCCTCCACGCAGTATTTT
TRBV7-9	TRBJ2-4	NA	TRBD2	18	CASSSTSGRAITKNIQYF	TGTGCCAGCAGCTCGACTAGCGGGAGGGCCATTACCAAAAACATCCAGTACTTC
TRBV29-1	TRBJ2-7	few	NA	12	CSVADHSYEQYF	TGCAGCGTAGCTGACCACTCCTACGAGCAGTACTTC
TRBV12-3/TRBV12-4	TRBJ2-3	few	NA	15	CASSTRQERTDTQYF	TGTGCCAGCAGTACTCGACAGGAGCGCACAGATACGCAGTATTTT
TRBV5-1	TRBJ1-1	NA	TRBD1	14	CASKDGTANTEAFF	TGCGCCAGCAAAGACGGGACAGCTAACACTGAAGCTTTCTTT
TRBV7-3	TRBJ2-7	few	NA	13	CASSLPGLDEQYF	TGTGCCAGCAGCTTACCAGGGCTGGACGAGCAGTACTTC
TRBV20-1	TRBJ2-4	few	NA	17	CSARFFSGGLAKNIQYF	TGCAGTGCTAGATTTTTTTCGGGGGGCCTAGCCAAAAACATTCAGTACTTC
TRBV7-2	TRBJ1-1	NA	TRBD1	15	CASSPLGQGRPEAFF	TGTGCCAGCAGCCCCCTCGGACAGGGTAGACCTGAAGCTTTCTTT
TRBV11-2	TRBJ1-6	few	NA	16	CASSFQGFTYNSPLHF	TGTGCCAGCAGCTTCCAGGGGTTTACCTATAATTCACCCCTCCACTTT
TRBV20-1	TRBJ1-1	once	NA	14	CSARVGVTNTEAFF	TGCAGTGCTAGAGTAGGGGTAACGAACACTGAAGCTTTCTTT
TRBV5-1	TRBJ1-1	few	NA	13	CASSSSQGTEAFF	TGCGCCAGCAGCTCTTCCCAGGGCACTGAAGCTTTCTTT
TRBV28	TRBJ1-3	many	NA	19	CASSLDGGWAAPPGNTIYF	TGTGCCAGCAGTTTAGATGGAGGGTGGGCGGCCCCCCCTGGAAACACCATATATTTT
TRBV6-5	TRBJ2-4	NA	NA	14	CASRPGLGLGEQYF	TGTGCCAGCAGGCCGGGACTGGGGTTAGGGGAGCAGTACTTC
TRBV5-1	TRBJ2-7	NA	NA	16	CASSHTTGLKIYEQYF	TGCGCCAGCAGCCATACCACAGGACTAAAAATCTACGAGCAGTACTTC
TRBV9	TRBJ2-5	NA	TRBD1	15	CASSVAPGTGMEQYF	TGTGCCAGCAGCGTAGCCCCCGGGACAGGTATGGAGCAGTACTTC
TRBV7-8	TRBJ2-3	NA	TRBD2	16	CASSLLLAGGTDTQYF	TGTGCCAGCAGCTTACTCCTAGCGGGAGGCACAGATACGCAGTATTTT
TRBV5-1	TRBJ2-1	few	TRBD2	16	CASSVDLAGDYNEQFF	TGCGCCAGCAGCGTCGATCTAGCGGGGGACTACAATGAGCAGTTCTTC
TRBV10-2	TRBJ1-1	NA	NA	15	CASGLLGGSGTEAFF	TGCGCCAGCGGCTTGCTTGGAGGAAGTGGTACTGAAGCTTTCTTT
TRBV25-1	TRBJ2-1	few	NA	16	CASTPGGGLSYNEQFF	TGTGCCAGCACCCCAGGTGGGGGGCTCTCCTACAATGAGCAGTTCTTC
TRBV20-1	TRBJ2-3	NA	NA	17	CSARGGLETWGTDTQYF	TGCAGTGCTAGGGGAGGATTGGAGACTTGGGGCACAGATACGCAGTATTTT
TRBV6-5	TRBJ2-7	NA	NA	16	CASSYSGGGGSYEQYF	TGTGCCAGCAGTTACTCGGGGGGAGGAGGCTCCTACGAGCAGTACTTC
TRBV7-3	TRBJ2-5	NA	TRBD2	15	CASSQRDLYQETQYF	TGTGCCAGCAGCCAGCGGGACCTGTACCAAGAGACCCAGTACTTC
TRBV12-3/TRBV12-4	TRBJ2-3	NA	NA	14	CATTQGSTTDTQYF	TGTGCCACGACCCAAGGGTCGACGACTGATACGCAGTATTTT
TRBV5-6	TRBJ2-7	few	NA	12	CASSLSGQRQYF	TGTGCCAGCAGCTTGAGCGGGCAGAGGCAGTACTTC
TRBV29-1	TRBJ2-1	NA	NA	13	CSVVRGQRNEQFF	TGCAGCGTTGTCAGGGGCCAGAGGAATGAGCAGTTCTTC
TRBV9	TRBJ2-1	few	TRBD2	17	CASSVGSSGGPFNEQFF	TGTGCCAGCAGCGTAGGATCTAGCGGGGGCCCTTTCAATGAGCAGTTCTTC
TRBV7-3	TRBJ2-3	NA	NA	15	CASSLSGGQADTQYF	TGTGCCAGCAGCTTATCCGGGGGGCAGGCAGATACGCAGTATTTT
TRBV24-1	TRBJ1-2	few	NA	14	CATSDATRPHGYTF	TGTGCCACCAGTGATGCCACCAGGCCGCATGGCTACACCTTC
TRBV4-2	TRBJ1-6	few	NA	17	CASILSLRSRGNSPLHF	TGTGCCAGCATCCTATCTCTTCGCTCAAGGGGTAATTCACCCCTCCACTTT
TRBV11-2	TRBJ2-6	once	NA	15	CASSLAVTGANVLTF	TGTGCCAGCAGCTTAGCGGTTACTGGGGCCAACGTCCTGACTTTC
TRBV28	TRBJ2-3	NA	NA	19	CASRGRSTASVAYTDTQYF	TGTGCCAGCAGGGGCCGTTCGACGGCTAGCGTGGCCTACACAGATACGCAGTATTTT
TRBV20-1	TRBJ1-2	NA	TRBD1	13	CSAWDRGNYGYTF	TGCAGTGCTTGGGACAGGGGTAACTATGGCTACACCTTC
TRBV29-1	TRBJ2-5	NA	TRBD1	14	CGVGLGQGQETQYF	TGCGGCGTTGGCCTCGGACAGGGCCAAGAGACCCAGTACTTC
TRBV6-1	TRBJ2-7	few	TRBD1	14	CASSEWDREDEQYF	TGTGCCAGCAGTGAATGGGACAGGGAAGACGAGCAGTACTTC
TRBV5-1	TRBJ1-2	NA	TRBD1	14	CASSGGQGAKNYTF	TGCGCCAGCAGCGGGGGACAGGGGGCGAAGAACTACACCTTC
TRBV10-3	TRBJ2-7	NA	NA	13	CAIADIAGYEQYF	TGTGCCATCGCGGACATCGCCGGGTACGAGCAGTACTTC
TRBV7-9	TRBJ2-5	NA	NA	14	CASSLPLDQETRYF	TGTGCCAGCAGCTTACCACTAGATCAAGAGACCCGGTACTTC
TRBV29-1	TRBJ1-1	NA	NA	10	CSVVTREAFF	TGCAGCGTTGTAACTAGGGAAGCTTTCTTT
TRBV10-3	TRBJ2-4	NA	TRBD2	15	CAISELAVAKNIQYF	TGTGCCATCAGTGAACTAGCGGTAGCCAAAAACATTCAGTACTTC
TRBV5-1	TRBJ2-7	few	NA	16	CASTGGIGRNSYEQYF	TGCGCCAGCACTGGCGGGATAGGGAGAAATTCCTACGAGCAGTACTTC
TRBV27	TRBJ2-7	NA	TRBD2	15	CASSSRTSGHYEQYF	TGTGCCAGCAGTTCCAGGACTAGCGGTCACTACGAGCAGTACTTC
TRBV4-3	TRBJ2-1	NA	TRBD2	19	CASSQDSGLAGSQYNEQFF	TGCGCCAGCAGCCAAGATTCGGGACTAGCGGGATCGCAGTACAATGAGCAGTTCTTC
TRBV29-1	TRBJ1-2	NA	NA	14	CSVETVGANYGYTF	TGCAGCGTTGAGACGGTAGGCGCGAACTATGGCTACACCTTC
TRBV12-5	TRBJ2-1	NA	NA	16	CASGLSLGTYNNEQFF	TGTGCTAGTGGTTTGTCCCTAGGGACTTACAACAATGAGCAGTTCTTC
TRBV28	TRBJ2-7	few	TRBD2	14	CASHTSGGDDEQYF	TGTGCCAGCCATACTTCGGGGGGGGACGACGAGCAGTACTTC
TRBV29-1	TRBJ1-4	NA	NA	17	CSVRGGRGSRTNEKLFF	TGCAGCGTTCGGGGTGGGCGCGGGAGTCGAACTAATGAAAAACTGTTTTTT
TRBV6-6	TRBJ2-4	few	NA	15	CASSQGSSTKNIQYF	TGTGCCAGCAGTCAGGGGAGTAGTACCAAAAACATTCAGTACTTC
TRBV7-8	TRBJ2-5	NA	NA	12	CASSSFSETQYF	TGTGCCAGCAGCTCGTTTTCGGAGACCCAGTACTTC
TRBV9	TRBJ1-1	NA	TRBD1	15	CASSVGTVQDTEAFF	TGTGCCAGCAGCGTTGGGACAGTTCAGGACACTGAAGCTTTCTTT
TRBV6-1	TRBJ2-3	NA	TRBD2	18	CASSVTPGLATSTDTQYF	TGTGCCAGCAGTGTTACGCCGGGACTAGCGACTAGCACAGATACGCAGTATTTT
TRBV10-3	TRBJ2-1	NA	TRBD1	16	CAISEEGTGRGKTQFF	TGTGCCATCAGTGAAGAGGGGACAGGGAGAGGGAAGACCCAGTTCTTC